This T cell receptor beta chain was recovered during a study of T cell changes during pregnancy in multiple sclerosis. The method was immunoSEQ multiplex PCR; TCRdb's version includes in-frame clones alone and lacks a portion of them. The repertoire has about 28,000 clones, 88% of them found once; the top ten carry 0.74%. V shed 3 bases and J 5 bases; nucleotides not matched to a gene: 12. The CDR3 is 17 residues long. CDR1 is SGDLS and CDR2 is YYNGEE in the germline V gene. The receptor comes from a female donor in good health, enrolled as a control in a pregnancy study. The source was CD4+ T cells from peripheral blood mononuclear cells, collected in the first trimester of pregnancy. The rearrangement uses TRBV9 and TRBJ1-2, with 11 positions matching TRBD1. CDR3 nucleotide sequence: TGTGCCAGCAGCGCCGCCGGGACAGGGGGAAATAGTTATGGCTACACCTTC. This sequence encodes CASSAAGTGGNSYGYTF.